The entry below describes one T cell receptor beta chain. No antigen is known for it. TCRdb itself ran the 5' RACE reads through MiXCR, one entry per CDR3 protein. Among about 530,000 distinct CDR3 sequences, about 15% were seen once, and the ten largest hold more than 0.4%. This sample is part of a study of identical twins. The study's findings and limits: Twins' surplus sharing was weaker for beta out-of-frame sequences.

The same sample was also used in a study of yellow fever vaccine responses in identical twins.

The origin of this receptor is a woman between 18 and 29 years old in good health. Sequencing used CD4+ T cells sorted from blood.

In DNA form, the CDR3 reads TGTGCCAGCAGCTCACCGCGGGCGGCGAACACCGGGGAGCTGTTTTTT. It codes for CASSSPRAANTGELFF. The genes are TRBV7-9 and TRBJ2-2; possibly TRBD2 for D (5 bases). Germline CDR1 and CDR2: SEHNR and FQNEAQ (reference sequence). The CDR3 has 16 residues. The V end lost 4 bases, the J end lost 0 bases, and 12 bases lay between the germline ends. Complete variable domain (other parts from reference TRBV7-9 and TRBJ2-2): DTGVSQNPRHKITKRGQNVTFRCDPISEHNRLYWYRQTLGQGPEFLTYFQNEAQLEKSRLLSDRFSAERPKGSFSTLEIQRTEQGDSAMYLCASSSPRAANTGELFFGEGSRLTVL.